The sequence of this TCR beta chain was determined in a study of T cell responses to AZD1222 COVID-19 vaccine. Broader study findings: Just a handful of AZD1222 recipients tested seropositive at baseline. Increased Spike-specific TCR breadth and depth were observed after two AZD1222 doses. Donors, mostly white British, included more females; clonal diversity was possibly underestimated.

As for this clone: Its antigen is undetermined.

V lost 0 bases and J lost 9; bases outside the gene matches: 5. Germline CDR1 reads ENHRY; CDR2 reads SYGVKD. The length of the CDR3 is 15 residues. Clones were read by immunoSEQ multiplex PCR, and TCRdb kept only the in-frame ones, dropping some. The table records 13,000 or so clones, 70% to 85% of them present only once. V is TRBV10-3 and J is TRBJ2-4; 10 bases fit TRBD1. The specimen was peripheral blood, collected 28 days after the second AZD1222 dose. The clonotype originates from an adult who received the AZD1222 COVID-19 vaccine. The CDR3 DNA reads as TGTGCCATCAGTGAGTCGACAGGGGGCGCGCCCATTCAGTACTTC. Amino acids: CAISESTGGAPIQYF.